These T cell receptor beta chains were read from a single sample in a study of control samples from healthy donors and cancer patients. TCRdb keeps only in-frame clones here, not all; method: immunoSEQ multiplex PCR. This sample carries about 210,000 clones, with approximately 2.2% going to the ten biggest clones. The sample taken for sequencing was blood. Receptors originate from a woman aged 25 to 39 in good health. Both conserved end residues are part of each CDR3. The order of the fields is D gene, J gene, V gene, CDR3 protein, CDR3 DNA. D genes are given only for firm matches.

-	TRBJ1-5	TRBV30	CAWKGSSSPQHF	TGTGCCTGGAAAGGGTCGTCCTCTCCCCAGCATTTT
-	TRBJ2-4	TRBV19	CASRDPLRATKNIQYF	TGTGCCAGTAGGGATCCACTCAGGGCCACCAAAAACATTCAGTACTTC
-	TRBJ1-5	TRBV4-3	CASSQDQQGGQPQHF	TGCGCCAGCAGCCAAGACCAACAGGGAGGTCAGCCCCAGCATTTT
-	TRBJ1-1	TRBV4-3	CASSQDTYGTGLDTEAFF	TGCGCCAGCAGCCAAGATACTTACGGAACAGGGTTGGACACTGAAGCTTTCTTT
-	TRBJ2-1	TRBV4-3	CASSQDQELNEQFF	TGCGCCAGCAGCCAGGATCAAGAGCTCAATGAGCAGTTCTTC
-	TRBJ2-7	TRBV5-6	CASSLRVSGSYEQYF	TGTGCCAGCAGCTTAAGGGTGAGTGGGAGTTACGAGCAGTACTTC
TRBD1	TRBJ1-1	TRBV6-5	CASRNRGEAFF	TGTGCCAGCAGGAACAGGGGTGAAGCTTTCTTT
TRBD1	TRBJ2-1	TRBV19	CASTPGQFTYNEQFF	TGTGCCAGTACTCCGGGACAGTTTACCTACAATGAGCAGTTCTTC
TRBD2	TRBJ2-1	TRBV6-2/TRBV6-3	CASSKGLTSGKNEQFF	TGTGCCAGCAGCAAGGGGTTGACTAGCGGGAAAAATGAGCAGTTCTTC
TRBD1	TRBJ1-1	TRBV28	CASSFPNTGGNTEAFF	TGTGCCAGCAGTTTCCCGAACACAGGGGGGAACACTGAAGCTTTCTTT
-	TRBJ2-1	TRBV12-3/TRBV12-4	CASSFGEYNKQFF	TGTGCCAGCAGTTTTGGGGAATACAATAAGCAGTTCTTC
TRBD1	TRBJ2-5	TRBV18	CASSPSTGVQETQYF	TGTGCCAGCTCACCGTCGACAGGGGTCCAAGAGACCCAGTACTTC
-	TRBJ2-4	TRBV28	CASSLDTNIQYF	TGTGCCAGCAGCCTGGACACAAACATTCAGTACTTC
-	TRBJ1-2	TRBV6-5	CASTGQFRNYGYTF	TGTGCCAGCACTGGACAGTTTCGAAACTATGGCTACACCTTC
-	TRBJ1-4	TRBV21-1	CASSPANRDKSEKLFF	TGTGCCAGCAGCCCCGCGAACCGGGACAAAAGCGAAAAACTGTTTTTT
-	TRBJ2-3	TRBV6-6	CASSPTEDTQYF	TGTGCCAGCAGTCCGACGGAGGATACGCAGTATTTT
-	TRBJ1-3	TRBV28	CASSPDSFLGNTIYF	TGTGCCAGCAGCCCGGACAGTTTCCTTGGAAACACCATATATTTT
-	TRBJ1-6	TRBV7-3	CASSSGLLNSPLHF	TGTGCCAGCAGCTCCGGACTGTTGAATTCACCCCTCCACTTT
-	TRBJ2-5	TRBV5-1	CASTARQGGTQYF	TGCGCCAGCACCGCGCGGCAGGGAGGAACCCAGTACTTC
TRBD1	TRBJ2-7	TRBV6-5	CASSPTGTGLYEQYF	TGTGCCAGCAGCCCCACGGGGACAGGGCTCTACGAGCAGTACTTC
-	TRBJ2-7	TRBV14	CASSQDSNGKYEQYF	TGTGCCAGCAGCCAAGATAGTAACGGGAAGTACGAGCAGTACTTC
-	TRBJ1-1	TRBV30	CAWDRTANTEAFF	TGTGCCTGGGATAGGACAGCTAACACTGAAGCTTTCTTT
-	TRBJ1-2	TRBV7-9	CASSFWQGGNYGYTF	TGTGCCAGCAGCTTTTGGCAGGGTGGGAACTATGGCTACACCTTC
-	TRBJ1-2	TRBV19	CASSIGAGNYGYTF	TGTGCCAGTAGTATCGGCGCAGGAAATTATGGCTACACCTTC
-	TRBJ1-5	TRBV19	CASSILGFRQPQHF	TGTGCCAGTAGTATATTAGGCTTTCGGCAGCCCCAGCATTTT
-	TRBJ2-1	TRBV24-1	CATSDFPESSYNEQFF	TGTGCCACCAGTGATTTTCCCGAGAGCTCCTACAATGAGCAGTTCTTC
TRBD1	TRBJ1-1	TRBV19	CASSQRQGARGEAFF	TGTGCCAGTAGTCAACGACAGGGGGCGCGTGGTGAAGCTTTCTTT
TRBD2	TRBJ2-3	TRBV6-5	CAGPLAGHTDTQYF	TGTGCCGGGCCGCTAGCGGGGCACACAGATACGCAGTATTTT
TRBD1	TRBJ1-6	TRBV4-1	CASLGTDNSPLHF	TGCGCCAGCCTCGGGACAGATAATTCACCCCTCCACTTT
-	TRBJ1-1	TRBV6-5	CASSPRGGRGPFF	TGTGCCAGCAGTCCGCGGGGGGGGAGGGGACCTTTCTTT
TRBD2	TRBJ2-2	TRBV6-2/TRBV6-3	CASSPGTSRTGELFF	TGTGCCAGCAGTCCAGGGACTAGCAGGACCGGGGAGCTGTTTTTT
-	TRBJ1-1	TRBV13	CASSLSRNTEAFF	TGTGCCAGCAGCCTCTCGCGGAACACTGAAGCTTTCTTT
-	TRBJ1-6	TRBV2	CASCPPVRGYSPLHF	TGTGCCAGCTGCCCCCCGGTAAGAGGTTACTCACCCCTCCACTTT
TRBD1	TRBJ2-1	TRBV20-1	CSTGQGNEQFF	TGCAGCACAGGACAGGGGAATGAGCAGTTCTTC
-	TRBJ1-3	TRBV19	CASTHVGGSGNTIYF	TGTGCCAGTACCCATGTCGGGGGCTCTGGAAACACCATATATTTT
-	TRBJ1-6	TRBV7-6	CASSPSGSSYNSPLHF	TGTGCCAGCAGCCCTTCGGGCAGCTCCTATAATTCACCCCTCCACTTT
TRBD1	TRBJ1-5	TRBV6-5	CASSPQGSSNQPQHF	TGTGCCAGCAGCCCACAGGGGTCTAGCAATCAGCCCCAGCATTTT
-	TRBJ1-1	TRBV7-3	CASSYPARYERVWTEAFF	TGTGCCAGCAGCTACCCCGCTAGGTACGAGCGGGTATGGACTGAAGCTTTCTTT
-	TRBJ2-5	TRBV7-3	CASSSTGGPGETQYF	TGTGCCAGCAGCTCCACCGGGGGGCCTGGGGAGACCCAGTACTTC
TRBD2	TRBJ2-7	TRBV11-3	CASSFGTSYEQYF	TGTGCCAGCAGCTTTGGGACTAGCTACGAGCAGTACTTC